These 22 T cell receptor beta chains came from one sample sequenced in a study of blood T cell repertoires in COVID-19. Assay used: immunoSEQ multiplex PCR; TCRdb lists only in-frame clones, some missing. The sample yields approximately 170,000 clones, approximately 80% seen once. The sequenced sample was PBMCs or T cells enriched from blood (not recorded which). These receptors all come from a woman in her 50s who had recovered from COVID-19.

The genes are TRBV29-1 and TRBJ2-3, with D unclear. The V gene's germline CDR1 is SQVTM and CDR2 ANQGSEA. Deletions cut 3 bases from V and 4 bases from J, with 8 bases between. CDR3 length: 12 amino acids. CDR3 DNA sequence: TGCAGCGTTGAGGTCACTCCAGATACGCAGTATTTT. Amino acid sequence: CSVEVTPDTQYF.

This clone has more than one count but fewer than ten. The chain is built from TRBV7-2 and TRBJ2-2, with a weak D call TRBD1 (6 bases). The germline V gene has CDR1 SGHTA and CDR2 FQGNSA. This CDR3 has 14 residues. The V gene lost 3 bases and the J gene lost 5 bases, with 10 bases spanning the gap. The CDR3 region has the DNA TGTGCCAGCAGCTTTCAAGGGGGTACCGGGGAGCTGTTTTTT. Protein: CASSFQGGTGELFF.

The V gene is TRBV19, the J gene TRBJ1-1; D gene uncertain. CDR1 and CDR2 (germline): LNHDA, SQIVND (reference sequence). The length of the CDR3 is 14 residues. V was clipped by 3 bases and J by 2 bases, with 10 bases between them. CDR3 sequence (DNA): TGTGCCAGTAGTATTCCAAGCTATAACACTGAAGCTTTCTTT. Its protein product is CASSIPSYNTEAFF.

The CDR3 nucleotides are TGTGCCAGCAGCTTAGACCTCGGGTTTAATCAGCCCCAGCATTTT. Amino acids: CASSLDLGFNQPQHF. The chain links TRBV7-9 to TRBJ1-5; the D is unclear. V was cut by 1 base and J by 4 bases, with 11 bases left in between. From germline, CDR1 is SEHNR and CDR2 FQNEAQ (reference sequence). This CDR3 is built from 15 residues.

This rearrangement joins TRBV20-1 to TRBJ1-3; D unclear. Germline V gene sequence: CDR1 DFQATT, CDR2 SNEGSKA (reference sequence). The CDR3 length is 14 residues. V was clipped by 3 bases and J by 0 bases, with 9 bases between them. In nucleotides, the CDR3 is TGCAGTGCTAGTGCTATTTCCTCTGGAAACACCATATATTTT. This gives the protein CSASAISSGNTIYF.

The chain uses TRBV28 and TRBJ2-1; 11 bases are shared with TRBD2. Germline assignment: CDR1 MDHEN and CDR2 SYDVKM. The CDR3 totals 13 residues. J gave up 16 bases and V 6 bases, and 11 bases lay outside the gene matches. The CDR3 region is CASRKRLAGRQFF. The CDR3 bases are TGTGCCAGCAGAAAGAGACTAGCGGGACGTCAATTCTTC.

The J gene is TRBJ1-2, the V gene TRBV29-1; 7 positions match TRBD1. The germline gives CDR1 SQVTM, CDR2 ANQGSEA. Trimming cost V 3 bases and J 5 bases; bases outside gene matches: 6. There are 13 residues in the CDR3. CDR3 in amino acids: CSVEEGAGYGYTF. The DNA for the CDR3 is TGCAGCGTTGAGGAGGGGGCCGGATATGGCTACACCTTC. Complete variable domain (other parts from reference TRBV29-1 and TRBJ1-2): SAVISQKPSRDICQRGTSLTIQCQVDSQVTMMFWYRQQPGQSLTLIATANQGSEATYESGFVIDKFPISRPNLTFSTLTVSNMSPEDSSIYLCSVEEGAGYGYTFGSGTRLTVV.

In the case of this clone: The sample has other DNA sequences that encode this CDR3 too. The chain joins TRBV27 to TRBJ2-7; 9 nucleotides match TRBD1. There are 14 residues in the CDR3. V lost 3 bases to trimming and J lost 4 bases; unmatched junction nucleotides: 4. Germline V gene data show CDR1 as MNHEY and CDR2 as SMNVEV (reference sequence). The CDR3 DNA is TGTGCCAGCAGTTTTGGGACAGGGACTTACGAGCAGTACTTC. Translated: CASSFGTGTYEQYF.

The chain links TRBV28 to TRBJ1-4; the D gene is possibly TRBD1 (5 bases). The CDR3 length is 15 residues. In germline, CDR1 is MDHEN, CDR2 SYDVKM. V shed 5 bases and J shed 0 bases, with 10 bases lying between them. CDR3 sequence (DNA): TGTGCCAGCAGTCCTGGACAAGCAACTAATGAAAAACTGTTTTTT. This encodes CASSPGQATNEKLFF.

V and J are TRBV27 and TRBJ1-2, with D maybe TRBD1 (6 bases). Germline loops: CDR1 MNHEY, CDR2 SMNVEV (reference sequence). This CDR3 comprises 14 residues. V was clipped by 6 bases and J by 7 bases, with 18 bases between them. CDR3 amino acids: CASSRLDSSAGYTF. The DNA for the CDR3 is TGTGCCAGCAGCCGTCTGGACAGCTCGGCTGGCTACACCTTC.

The gene calls are TRBV5-3 and TRBJ1-1; D unclear. TRBV5-3 is treated as an ORF (open reading frame) with a function not yet certain. Trimming stripped 6 bases from V and 2 bases from J, with 11 bases between. This CDR3 is 13 amino acids long. This chain's CDR3 is CARNGTENTEAFF. The CDR3 coding sequence is TGTGCCAGAAACGGCACAGAAAACACTGAAGCTTTCTTT.

Only a few counts were recorded for this clone. This sequence joins TRBV19 and TRBJ1-6; the match to TRBD1 covers 7 bases. The germline V gene encodes CDR1 LNHDA and CDR2 SQIVND (reference sequence). V trimming: 5 bases; J trimming: 9 bases; junction bases outside the gene matches: 10. The CDR3 has 15 residues. The CDR3 protein is CASSQQQGMVSPLHF. CDR3 bases: TGTGCCAGTAGTCAACAACAGGGGATGGTTTCACCCCTCCACTTT.

Concerning this clone itself: The sample carries other DNA sequences with the same CDR3. The rearrangement joins TRBV3-1 (or the pseudogene TRBV3-2) to TRBJ1-1; tentatively, D is TRBD1 (5 bases). This CDR3 is 14 amino acids long. V shed 1 base and J shed 4 bases, with 10 bases lying between them. CDR1 is LGHDT, CDR2 YNNKEL, per germline (reference sequence). The chain's CDR3 is CASSQVGGVTEAFF. The CDR3 DNA reads as TGTGCCAGCAGCCAAGTGGGGGGGGTCACTGAAGCTTTCTTT.

A few counts support this clone. The V gene is TRBV3-1 (or the pseudogene TRBV3-2), the J gene TRBJ1-3, with a weak D call TRBD1 (5 bases). V gave up 4 bases and J gave up 2 bases, with 9 bases separating them. The CDR3 spans 14 residues. Germline V lookup: CDR1 LGHDT, CDR2 YNNKEL (reference sequence). The CDR3 nucleotides are TGTGCCAGCAGCCGCGGGACCGCTGGAAACACCATATATTTT. Translating it yields CASSRGTAGNTIYF.

In its sample, this clone was seen once. The chain combines TRBV7-2 with TRBJ1-4; perhaps TRBD1 as D (6 bases). Germline CDR1 reads SGHTA; CDR2 reads FQGNSA. This CDR3 is 17 amino acids long. Trimming removed 5 bases from V and 8 bases from J, with 24 bases in between. Here the CDR3 DNA reads TGTGCCAGCAGCCGCGGATCTGGGACATTCCTGGGAGAAAAACTGTTTTTT. Its protein product is CASSRGSGTFLGEKLFF.

The V gene is TRBV5-1, the J gene TRBJ2-7; possible D gene TRBD1, 6 bases. Germline CDR1 is SGHRS and CDR2 is YFSETQ. The CDR3 sequence is 13 residues long. V was cut by 2 bases and J by 4 bases, with 10 bases left in between. The CDR3 region has the DNA TGCGCCAGCAGCTTCCAGGGGTGGTACGAGCAGTACTTC. Translated: CASSFQGWYEQYF.

The chain employs TRBV10-2 and TRBJ2-1; a possible D gene is TRBD2 (6 bases). The V gene lost 7 bases and the J gene lost 4 bases, with 11 bases spanning the gap. Germline lookup yields CDR1 WSHSY and CDR2 SAAADI. The CDR3 runs 13 residues. CDR3 nucleotides: TGCGCCAGCACCGGGACTGCTTACAATGAGCAGTTCTTC. It yields the protein CASTGTAYNEQFF.

This clone was recorded a few times. CDR3 in DNA: TGTGCCAGTGGGTCTCAGGGTAGGTTCAATGAGCAGTTCTTC. Its protein product is CASGSQGRFNEQFF. The chain carries TRBV19 and TRBJ2-1, with a possible D match to TRBD1 (5 bases). The CDR3 has 14 residues. CDR1 is LNHDA and CDR2 is SQIVND in the germline V gene (reference sequence). The germline V and J ends were trimmed by 8 bases and 6 bases, with 17 bases remaining between them. Full variable domain (missing parts from reference TRBV19 and TRBJ2-1): DGGITQSPKYLFRKEGQNVTLSCEQNLNHDAMYWYRQDPGQGLRLIYYSQIVNDFQKGDIAEGYSVSREKKESFPLTVTSAQKNPTAFYLCASGSQGRFNEQFFGPGTRLTVL.

The genes are TRBV4-3 and TRBJ1-1; D is ambiguous. Trimming removed 0 bases from V and 7 bases from J, with 15 bases in between. This CDR3 comprises 15 residues. The V gene's germline CDR1 is LGHNA and CDR2 YSLEER. The CDR3 region is CASSQDNRVTGEAFF. DNA of the CDR3: TGCGCCAGCAGCCAAGATAACAGAGTTACCGGTGAAGCTTTCTTT.

The CDR3 DNA is TGTGCCAGCAGAGGGCCGGGGATAAGAAACACCATATATTTT. As protein: CASRGPGIRNTIYF. V usage is TRBV6-5 and J usage is TRBJ1-3, with D unclear. Per germline, CDR1 MNHEY and CDR2 SVGAGI. Trimming took 6 bases from V and 5 from J, leaving 14 bases between them. The CDR3 has 14 amino acids.

The chain uses TRBV6-2 or TRBV6-3 and TRBJ2-2; D ambiguous. Trimming cost V 0 bases and J 6 bases, with 11 bases left between them. The CDR3 is made up of 15 amino acids. The germline gives CDR1 MNHEY, CDR2 SVGEGT. The CDR3 spells CASSYSIISPGELFF. CDR3 in DNA: TGTGCCAGCAGTTACTCGATTATTAGCCCCGGGGAGCTGTTTTTT.

The V gene is TRBV9, the J gene TRBJ2-3; 8 bases line up with TRBD2. The V gene end was trimmed by 4 bases and the J gene end by 3 bases; junction bases not matched to a gene: 7. Germline CDR1 and CDR2: SGDLS and YYNGEE. The CDR3 contains 15 residues. The CDR3 protein is CASSRAGVGTDTQYF. The CDR3 bases are TGTGCCAGCAGCCGAGCGGGAGTTGGAACAGATACGCAGTATTTT. Combining the CDR3 with reference TRBV9 and TRBJ2-3 gives the whole variable domain DSGVTQTPKHLITATGQRVTLRCSPRSGDLSVYWYQQSLDQGLQFLIQYYNGEERAKGNILERFSAQQFPDLHSELNLSSLELGDSALYFCASSRAGVGTDTQYFGPGTRLTVL.